A single sample is the source of the 3 T cell receptor beta chains below, sequenced in a study of identical twins. One entry per CDR3 protein results from TCRdb running MiXCR on the 5' RACE reads. The sample has more than 200,000 distinct CDR3 sequences; around an eighth are singletons. The sequenced material came from memory (CD45RO+) T cells sorted from blood. The receptors come from a young woman in good health.

The sample holds many counts of this clonotype. This chain joins TRBV6-5 and TRBJ1-2; D possibly corresponds to TRBD1 (5 bases). The length of the CDR3 is 14 residues. Germline-derived CDR1 and CDR2 are MNHEY and SVGAGI. Trimming removed 2 bases at V and 2 bases at J, with 9 bases between. The CDR3: CASSYQSGNYGYTF. CDR3 DNA sequence: TGTGCCAGCAGTTACCAGTCAGGGAACTATGGCTACACCTTC.

This clonotype was counted between two and nine times. The rearrangement uses TRBV12-3 or TRBV12-4 and TRBJ1-2, with D tentatively TRBD1 (6 bases). The V and J ends lost 2 bases and 0 bases respectively, with 16 bases between them. The CDR3 is 17 amino acids. The CDR3 coding sequence is TGTGCCAGCAGTTTATTTACCTGGACAGACCCTAACTATGGCTACACCTTC. The encoded protein is CASSLFTWTDPNYGYTF.

This clonotype was recorded a few times. The chain carries TRBV5-1 and TRBJ2-5; the match to TRBD2 covers 11 bases. Trimming took 4 bases from V and 5 from J; bases not matched to a gene: 10. The CDR3 is 16 residues long. The V gene's germline CDR1 is SGHRS and CDR2 YFSETQ. The CDR3 nucleotides are TGCGCCAGCAGCCCCGGCGGGCTAGCGGGGGGTGAGACCCAGTACTTC. It is translated as CASSPGGLAGGETQYF.